These 26 T cell receptor beta chains came from one sample sequenced in a study of blood T cell repertoires in COVID-19. Clones were read by immunoSEQ multiplex PCR, and TCRdb kept only the in-frame ones, dropping some. Of 340,000 or so clones listed, around 80% are singletons. Sequenced: peripheral blood. The source is a man aged 30 to 39 with active or convalescent COVID-19.

CDR3 sequence: CASWTGGLGEQYF. In nucleotides, the CDR3 is TGCGCCAGTTGGACAGGGGGTTTAGGCGAGCAGTACTTC. V is TRBV10-2 and J is TRBJ2-7, with 10 bases that match TRBD1. The CDR3 length is 13 residues. Germline V gene lookup returns CDR1 WSHSY and CDR2 SAAADI. Unmatched junction bases numbered 8, after V lost 9 bases and J lost 6 bases.

V usage is TRBV5-1 and J usage is TRBJ2-1; 8 nucleotides match TRBD2. The V and J ends lost 2 bases and 5 bases, in that order; junction bases with no gene match: 6. The CDR3 runs 15 residues. Per germline, CDR1 SGHRS and CDR2 YFSETQ. The CDR3 DNA reads as TGCGCCAGCAGCTTTACCGGGACTAGAGACAATGAGCAGTTCTTC. Encoded protein: CASSFTGTRDNEQFF.

This chain links TRBV9 with TRBJ1-3, with D possibly TRBD1 on 6 matching bases. V was cut by 1 base and J by 4 bases, with 18 bases left in between. Germline CDR1 SGDLS, CDR2 YYNGEE. This CDR3 spans 17 amino acids. The CDR3 region is CASSVSGGRTRGNTIYF. CDR3 coding DNA: TGTGCCAGCAGCGTATCGGGGGGGCGAACCAGGGGAAACACCATATATTTT. The entire variable domain, with the rest obtained from reference TRBV9 and TRBJ1-3, is as follows: DSGVTQTPKHLITATGQRVTLRCSPRSGDLSVYWYQQSLDQGLQFLIQYYNGEERAKGNILERFSAQQFPDLHSELNLSSLELGDSALYFCASSVSGGRTRGNTIYFGEGSWLTVV.

This clone was counted a few times. The V call is TRBV6-4, the J call TRBJ1-1; D is ambiguous. Trimming pared 5 bases from V and 1 base from J, leaving 8 bases between. Per the germline V gene, CDR1 is MRHNA and CDR2 is SNTAGT. The CDR3 has 13 amino acids. CDR3 residues: CASSSRENTEAFF. The CDR3 coding sequence is TGTGCCAGCAGTAGCCGGGAGAACACTGAAGCTTTCTTT.

V gene TRBV5-1 combines with J gene TRBJ1-5; TRBD1 might be the D (5 bases). Trimming shortened V by 4 bases and J by 1 base, and 9 bases separated the two germline ends. Germline CDR1 reads SGHRS; CDR2 reads YFSETQ. The CDR3 runs 14 residues. CDR3 in amino acids: CASSRDFSNQPQHF. The CDR3 DNA is TGCGCCAGCAGCCGGGACTTCAGCAATCAGCCCCAGCATTTT.

This chain links TRBV28 with TRBJ2-7; 8 bases are shared with TRBD2. This CDR3 comprises 15 residues. J gave up 4 bases and V 6 bases, and 11 bases lay outside the gene matches. The germline CDR1 and CDR2 sequences are MDHEN and SYDVKM. CDR3 coding DNA: TGTGCCAGCAGGGGACCGGGACTAGGAATTTACGAGCAGTACTTC. Its protein product is CASRGPGLGIYEQYF.

The chain couples TRBV5-4 to TRBJ1-2, with 7 bases matching TRBD1. This CDR3 comprises 14 residues. Germline values: CDR1 SGHNT, CDR2 YYREEE (reference sequence). Losses at the gene ends were 3 bases for V and 4 bases for J; bases not matched to a gene: 6. DNA for the CDR3: TGTGCCAGCAGCTCCTGGGACAGCCTCTATGGCTACACCTTC. Translated: CASSSWDSLYGYTF.

The chain employs TRBV7-3 and TRBJ2-2; D not certain. With 0 bases removed from V and 8 bases from J, the gap between germline ends came to 7 bases. The CDR3 contains 13 residues. Germline CDR1 SGHTA, CDR2 FQGTGA. The CDR3 reads CASSLTRRGELFF. The CDR3 DNA follows: TGTGCCAGCAGCTTAACGCGTCGAGGGGAGCTGTTTTTT.

CDR3 amino acids: CASTYTTGASEAFF. CDR3 DNA: TGTGCCAGCACCTATACAACAGGGGCGTCTGAAGCTTTCTTT. The chain couples TRBV6-5 to TRBJ1-1, with 7 bases fitting TRBD1. The germline V gene encodes CDR1 MNHEY and CDR2 SVGAGI. Losses at the gene ends were 7 bases for V and 6 bases for J; bases not matched to a gene: 11. This CDR3 has 14 residues.

CDR3 coding DNA: TGCGCCAGCAGCCGGGACATACGTTCGAGCTCTGGAAACACCATATATTTT. Protein sequence: CASSRDIRSSSGNTIYF. The chain joins TRBV5-1 to TRBJ1-3; perhaps TRBD1 as D (6 bases). This CDR3 is built from 17 residues. The germline CDR1 and CDR2 sequences are SGHRS and YFSETQ. Trimming removed 4 bases from V and 0 bases from J, with 17 bases in between.

The chain has TRBV5-5 and TRBJ1-1; D is perhaps TRBD1 (6 bases). The CDR3 runs 14 residues. Trimming took off 1 base at V and 5 bases at J, with 12 bases between the two ends. Germline V gene data show CDR1 as SGHKS and CDR2 as YYEKEE (reference sequence). CDR3 protein: CASSLPGVETEAFF. The CDR3 region has the DNA TGTGCCAGCAGCTTGCCAGGGGTCGAGACTGAAGCTTTCTTT.

V usage is TRBV7-7 and J usage is TRBJ2-3; TRBD1 aligns across 8 bases. V shed 5 bases, J shed 6 bases, and the junction held 7 bases outside the gene matches. The germline gives CDR1 SSHAT, CDR2 FNYEAQ (reference sequence). The length of the CDR3 is 14 residues. For the CDR3, the DNA is TGTGCCAGCAGCAGGAGAACAGGGGGTGATACGCAGTATTTT. Its protein is CASSRRTGGDTQYF.

This rearrangement joins TRBV7-6 to TRBJ2-1, with D perhaps TRBD2 (5 bases). Germline V gives CDR1 SGHVS, CDR2 FNYEAQ. This CDR3 has 15 residues. V gave up 3 bases and J gave up 9 bases, with 18 bases separating them. CDR3 sequence reads: CASSFGRAPEGEQFF. The CDR3 DNA sequence: TGTGCCAGCAGCTTTGGGCGGGCCCCTGAAGGTGAGCAGTTCTTC.

This rearrangement joins TRBV9 to TRBJ1-5; no definite D call. From germline, CDR1 is SGDLS and CDR2 YYNGEE. This CDR3 has 15 amino acids. V was trimmed by 0 bases and J by 1 base, leaving 8 bases between them. The CDR3 DNA is TGTGCCAGCAGCGTAGGTACAGAAAGCAATCAGCCCCAGCATTTT. It codes for CASSVGTESNQPQHF.

The CDR3 DNA is TGTGCCAGTAGTATTAGTGGGGGCGGAAAACTGTTTTTT. Encoded protein: CASSISGGGKLFF. The V gene is TRBV19, the J gene TRBJ1-4, with TRBD1 as a possible D gene (6 bases). V lost 3 bases and J 10 bases, leaving 12 bases between the germline ends. Germline loops: CDR1 LNHDA, CDR2 SQIVND (reference sequence). This CDR3 spans 13 amino acids.

This clone was observed a handful of times. The junction departs from the called germline gene at one end, perhaps through a read error. The V call is TRBV30, the J call TRBJ2-1, with a tentative D call TRBD1 (6 bases). The CDR3 is 11 amino acids. CDR1 and CDR2 (germline): GTSNPN, SVGIG (reference sequence). In nucleotides, the CDR3 is TGTGCCTGGAGTCAGGACAGTGAGGAGTTCTTC. This translates into CAWSQDSEEFF.

The chain links TRBV4-1 to TRBJ1-6, with no clear D. This CDR3 region has 17 residues. V was trimmed by 1 base and J by 6 bases, leaving 16 bases between them. The germline gives CDR1 MGHRA, CDR2 YSYEKL. The CDR3 reads CASSQGGGSRSNSPLHF. CDR3 in DNA: TGCGCCAGCAGCCAAGGAGGCGGGAGCCGCTCTAATTCACCCCTCCACTTT.

The chain joins TRBV2 to TRBJ1-5; the match to TRBD1 covers 9 bases. CDR3 length: 15 amino acids. Germline loops: CDR1 SNHLY, CDR2 FYNNEI. The J segment lost 3 bases and the V segment lost 2 bases, leaving 2 bases of the junction unmatched. The CDR3 region is CASSERTGDNQPQHF. Here the CDR3 DNA reads TGTGCCAGCAGTGAACGGACAGGGGACAATCAGCCCCAGCATTTT.

This clone was seen a few times. V gene TRBV27 combines with J gene TRBJ2-1; possible D gene TRBD2, 5 bases. CDR3 length equals 15 residues. Trimming removed 3 bases from V and 6 bases from J, with 15 bases in between. Germline CDR1 reads MNHEY; CDR2 reads SMNVEV (reference sequence). The CDR3 region is CASSLAGLDFNEQFF. Here the CDR3 DNA reads TGTGCCAGCAGTTTGGCTGGACTTGACTTCAATGAGCAGTTCTTC.

This chain joins TRBV24-1 and TRBJ1-2, with D hard to call. Trimming stripped 3 bases from V and 1 base from J, with 8 bases between. Looked up from germline, CDR1 is KGHDR and CDR2 is SFDVKD. The CDR3 has 14 amino acids. The chain's CDR3 is CATSDLLSNYGYTF. CDR3 bases: TGTGCCACCAGTGATCTCCTCAGTAACTATGGCTACACCTTC.

This chain uses TRBV2 with TRBJ1-4; TRBD1 aligns across 10 bases. V was pared by 6 bases and J by 5 bases, with 6 bases of the junction left unmatched. Germline CDR1 and CDR2: SNHLY and FYNNEI. There are 15 residues in the CDR3. CDR3 sequence (DNA): TGTGCCAGCAGCCCAATGGACAGGGGGAATGAAAAACTGTTTTTT. It is translated as CASSPMDRGNEKLFF.

The chain joins TRBV5-1 to TRBJ1-2; possibly TRBD1 for D (6 bases). Germline assignment: CDR1 SGHRS and CDR2 YFSETQ. V lost 4 bases and J 4 bases, leaving 14 bases between the germline ends. The CDR3 is 14 residues long. The DNA of the CDR3 is TGCGCCAGCAGCACCCGGACAGCCTCCTATGGCTACACCTTC. Translated, it gives CASSTRTASYGYTF. The complete variable domain, with remaining parts taken from reference TRBV5-1 and TRBJ1-2, reads KAGVTQTPRYLIKTRGQQVTLSCSPISGHRSVSWYQQTPGQGLQFLFEYFSETQRNKGNFPGRFSGRQFSNSRSEMNVSTLELGDSALYLCASSTRTASYGYTFGSGTRLTVV.

The CDR3 nucleotides are TGTGCCAGCAGGGGGACAGGGCAAGATACGCAGTATTTT. It specifies CASRGTGQDTQYF. This chain joins TRBV11-1 and TRBJ2-3, with 9 bases fitting TRBD1. Germline V lookup: CDR1 SGHAT, CDR2 FQDESV (reference sequence). The CDR3 runs to 13 residues. The trim removed 6 bases at V and 5 bases at J, leaving 3 bases unmatched. Supplemented by reference TRBV11-1 and TRBJ2-3, the full variable domain reads EAEVAQSPRYKITEKSQAVAFWCDPISGHATLYWYRQILGQGPELLVQFQDESVVDDSQLPKDRFSAERLKGVDSTLKIQPAELGDSAMYLCASRGTGQDTQYFGPGTRLTVL.

This rearrangement joins TRBV27 to TRBJ1-2, with 10 bases identical to TRBD1. This CDR3 is 12 amino acids long. Unmatched junction bases numbered 0, after V lost 8 bases and J lost 3 bases. Germline lookup yields CDR1 MNHEY and CDR2 SMNVEV (reference sequence). The CDR3 protein is CASGTGDYGYTF. Here the CDR3 DNA reads TGTGCCAGCGGGACAGGGGACTATGGCTACACCTTC.

In the case of this clone: Since a much larger clone is just one base distant, this may be a read error. The sample holds other DNA sequences that translate to the same CDR3. This chain links TRBV29-1 with TRBJ1-2, with 7 positions matching TRBD1. CDR3 length equals 12 residues. Per the germline V gene, CDR1 is SQVTM and CDR2 is ANQGSEA. Trimming took 6 bases from V and 1 from J; bases not matched to a gene: 2. In nucleotides, the CDR3 is TGCAGCGTATCAGGGGGTAACTATGGCTACACCTTC. It encodes CSVSGGNYGYTF.

This chain uses TRBV19 with TRBJ1-1; possible D gene TRBD1, 5 bases. Germline CDR1 and CDR2: LNHDA and SQIVND (reference sequence). CDR3 length: 15 amino acids. V was pared by 6 bases and J by 4 bases, with 18 bases between. As DNA, the CDR3 is TGTGCCAGTAGCGGGTGGACAACGATAGGCACTGAAGCTTTCTTT. The encoded protein is CASSGWTTIGTEAFF.